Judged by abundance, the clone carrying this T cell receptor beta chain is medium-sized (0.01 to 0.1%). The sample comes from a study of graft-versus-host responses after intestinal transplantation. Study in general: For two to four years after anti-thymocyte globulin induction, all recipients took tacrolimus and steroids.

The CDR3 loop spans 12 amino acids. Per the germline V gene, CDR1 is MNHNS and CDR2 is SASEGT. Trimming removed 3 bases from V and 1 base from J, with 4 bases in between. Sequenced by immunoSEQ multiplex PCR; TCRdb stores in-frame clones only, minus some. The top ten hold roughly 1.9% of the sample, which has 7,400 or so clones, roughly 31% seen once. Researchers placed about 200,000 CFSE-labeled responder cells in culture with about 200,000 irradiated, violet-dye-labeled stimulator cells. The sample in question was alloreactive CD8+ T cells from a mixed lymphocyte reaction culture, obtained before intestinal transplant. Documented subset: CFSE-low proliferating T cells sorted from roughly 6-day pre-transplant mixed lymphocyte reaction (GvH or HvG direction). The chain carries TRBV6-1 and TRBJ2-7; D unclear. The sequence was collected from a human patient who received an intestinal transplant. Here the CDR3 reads CASSDGSYEQYF. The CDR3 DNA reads TGTGCCAGCAGTGACGGGTCCTACGAGCAGTACTTC.